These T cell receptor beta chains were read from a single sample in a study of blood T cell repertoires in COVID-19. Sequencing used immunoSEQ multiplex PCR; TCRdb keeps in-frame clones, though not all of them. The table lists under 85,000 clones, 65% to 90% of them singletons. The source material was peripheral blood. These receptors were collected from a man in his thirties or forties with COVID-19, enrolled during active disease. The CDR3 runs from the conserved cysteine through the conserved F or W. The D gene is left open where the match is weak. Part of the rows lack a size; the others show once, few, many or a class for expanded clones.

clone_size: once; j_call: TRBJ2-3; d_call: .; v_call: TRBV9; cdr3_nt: TGTGCCAGCAGCGTAGAGGAGGCAGATACGCAGTATTTT; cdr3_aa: CASSVEEADTQYF
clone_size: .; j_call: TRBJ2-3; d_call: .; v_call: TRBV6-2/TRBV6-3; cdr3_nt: TGTGCCAGCAGTTACCCTCAGGGATTCACAGATACGCAGTATTTT; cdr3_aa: CASSYPQGFTDTQYF
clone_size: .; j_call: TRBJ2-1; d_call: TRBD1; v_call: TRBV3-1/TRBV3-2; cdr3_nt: TGTGCCAGCAGCCAAGCGGGACAGGGGCACAATGAGCAGTTCTTC; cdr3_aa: CASSQAGQGHNEQFF
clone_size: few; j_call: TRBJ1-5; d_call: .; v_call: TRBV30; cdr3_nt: TGTGCCTGGGCCGGTGGGCTTGTTCAGCCCCAGCATTTT; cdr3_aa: CAWAGGLVQPQHF
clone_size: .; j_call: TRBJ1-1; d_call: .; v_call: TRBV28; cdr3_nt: TGTGCCAGCAGTTTAAGGAGGGCAGTTCGTGAAGCTTTCTTT; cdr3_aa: CASSLRRAVREAFF
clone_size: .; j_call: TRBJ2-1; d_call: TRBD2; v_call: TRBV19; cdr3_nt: TGTGCCAGTAGTCCCCTTAGCGGGAGGGCCAACAATGAGCAGTTCTTC; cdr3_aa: CASSPLSGRANNEQFF
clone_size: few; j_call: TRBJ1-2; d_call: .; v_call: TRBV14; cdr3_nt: TGTGCCAGCAGCCAGGGCACAAACTATGGCTACACCTTC; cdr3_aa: CASSQGTNYGYTF
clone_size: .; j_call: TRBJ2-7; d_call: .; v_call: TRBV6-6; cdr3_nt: TGTGCCAGCAGCTCCCCGGGGGAAGCGTCCTACGAGCAGTACTTC; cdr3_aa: CASSSPGEASYEQYF
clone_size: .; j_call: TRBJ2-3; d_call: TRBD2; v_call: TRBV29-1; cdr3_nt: TGCAGCGTAGGACTAGCGGGACCTAGCACAGATACGCAGTATTTT; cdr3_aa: CSVGLAGPSTDTQYF
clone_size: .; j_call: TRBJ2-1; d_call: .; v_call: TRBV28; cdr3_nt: TGTGCCAACCCCCTTGGGACTCCCCGGGTCAATGAGCAGTTCTTC; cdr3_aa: CANPLGTPRVNEQFF
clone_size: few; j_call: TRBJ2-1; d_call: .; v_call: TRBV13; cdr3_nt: TGTGCCAGCAGCTTAGACGTGAGGAACAATGAGCAGTTCTTC; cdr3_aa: CASSLDVRNNEQFF
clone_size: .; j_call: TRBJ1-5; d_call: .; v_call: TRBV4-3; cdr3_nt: TGCGCCAGCAGCCAAGACAGGGGATATCAGCCCCAGCATTTT; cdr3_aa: CASSQDRGYQPQHF
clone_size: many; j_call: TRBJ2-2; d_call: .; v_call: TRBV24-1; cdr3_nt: TGTGCCACCAGTGATTCCAGGGACACCGGGGAGCTGTTTTTT; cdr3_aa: CATSDSRDTGELFF
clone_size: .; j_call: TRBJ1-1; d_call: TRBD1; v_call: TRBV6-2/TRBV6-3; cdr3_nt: TGTGCCAGCAGCTTCGACAGGGTCGCTTTCTTT; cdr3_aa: CASSFDRVAFF
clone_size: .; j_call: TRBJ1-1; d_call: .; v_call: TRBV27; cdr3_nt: TGTGCCAGCAGTTTATCAACAATCGGGGTGGCAGGGAACACTGAAGCTTTCTTT; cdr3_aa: CASSLSTIGVAGNTEAFF
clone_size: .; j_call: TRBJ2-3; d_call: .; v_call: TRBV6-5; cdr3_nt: TGTGCCAGCAGTTCGACTGGCAGCACAGATACGCAGTATTTT; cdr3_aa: CASSSTGSTDTQYF
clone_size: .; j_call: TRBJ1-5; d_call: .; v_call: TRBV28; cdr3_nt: TGTGCCAGCAGTTTTGAAGCAGGGGACCATCAGCCCCAGCATTTT; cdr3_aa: CASSFEAGDHQPQHF